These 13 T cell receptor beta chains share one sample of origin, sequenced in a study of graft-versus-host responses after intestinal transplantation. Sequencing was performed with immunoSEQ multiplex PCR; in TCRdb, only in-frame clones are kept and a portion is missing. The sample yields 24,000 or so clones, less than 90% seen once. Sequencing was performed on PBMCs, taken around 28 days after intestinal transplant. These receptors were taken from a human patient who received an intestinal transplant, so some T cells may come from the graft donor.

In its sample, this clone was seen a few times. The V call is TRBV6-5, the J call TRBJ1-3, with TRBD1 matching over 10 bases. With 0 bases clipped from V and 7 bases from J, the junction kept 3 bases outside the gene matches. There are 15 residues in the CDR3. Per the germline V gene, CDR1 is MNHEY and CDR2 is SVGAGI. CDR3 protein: CASSYSTGGINTIYF. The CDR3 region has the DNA TGTGCCAGCAGTTACTCGACAGGGGGCATTAACACCATATATTTT.

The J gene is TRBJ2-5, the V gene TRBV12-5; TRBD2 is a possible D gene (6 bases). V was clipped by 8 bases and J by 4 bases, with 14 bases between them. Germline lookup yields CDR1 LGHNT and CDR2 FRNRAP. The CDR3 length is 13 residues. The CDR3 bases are TGTGCTAGTACTGGGCTAGCGTTAGAGACCCAGTACTTC. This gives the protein CASTGLALETQYF.

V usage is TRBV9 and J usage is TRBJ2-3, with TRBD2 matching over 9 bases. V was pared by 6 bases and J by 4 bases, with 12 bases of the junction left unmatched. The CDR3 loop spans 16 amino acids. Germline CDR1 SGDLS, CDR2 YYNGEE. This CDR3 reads CASNAPSGGRADTQYF. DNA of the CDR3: TGTGCCAGCAACGCCCCATCCGGCGGGAGGGCAGATACGCAGTATTTT.

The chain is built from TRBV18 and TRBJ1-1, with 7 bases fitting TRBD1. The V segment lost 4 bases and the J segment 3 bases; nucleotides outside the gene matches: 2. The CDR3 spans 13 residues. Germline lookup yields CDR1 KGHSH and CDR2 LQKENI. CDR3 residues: CASSRQGHTEAFF. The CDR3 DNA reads TGTGCCAGCTCACGACAGGGTCACACTGAAGCTTTCTTT.

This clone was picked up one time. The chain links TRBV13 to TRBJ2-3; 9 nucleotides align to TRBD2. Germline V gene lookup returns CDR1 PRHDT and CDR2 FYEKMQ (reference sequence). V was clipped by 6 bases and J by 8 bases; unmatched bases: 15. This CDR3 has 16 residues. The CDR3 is CASRGSGLAGSGTQYF. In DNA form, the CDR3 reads TGTGCCAGCAGAGGAAGTGGTCTAGCGGGATCCGGTACGCAGTATTTT.

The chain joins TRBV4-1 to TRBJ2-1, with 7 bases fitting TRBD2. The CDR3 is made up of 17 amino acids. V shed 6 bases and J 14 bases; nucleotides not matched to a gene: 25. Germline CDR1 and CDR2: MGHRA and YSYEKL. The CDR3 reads CASSSPRRSGEGVFEFF. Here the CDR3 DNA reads TGCGCCAGCAGTTCGCCCCGGAGGTCGGGGGAGGGTGTTTTCGAGTTCTTC.

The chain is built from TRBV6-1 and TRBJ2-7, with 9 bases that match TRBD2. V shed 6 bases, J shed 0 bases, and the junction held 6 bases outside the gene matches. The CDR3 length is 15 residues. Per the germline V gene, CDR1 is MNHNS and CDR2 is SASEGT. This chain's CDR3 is CASSDGLAYSYEQYF. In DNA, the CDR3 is TGTGCCAGCAGCGACGGACTAGCGTACTCCTACGAGCAGTACTTC.

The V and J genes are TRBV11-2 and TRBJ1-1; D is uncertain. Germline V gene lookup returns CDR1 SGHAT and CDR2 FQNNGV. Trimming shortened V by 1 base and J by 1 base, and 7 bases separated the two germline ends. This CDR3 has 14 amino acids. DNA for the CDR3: TGTGCCAGCAGCTTAGTTGGCGGGAACACTGAAGCTTTCTTT. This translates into CASSLVGGNTEAFF. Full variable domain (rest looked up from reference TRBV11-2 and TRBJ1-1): EAGVAQSPRYKIIEKRQSVAFWCNPISGHATLYWYQQILGQGPKLLIQFQNNGVVDDSQLPKDRFSAERLKGVDSTLKIQPAKLEDSAVYLCASSLVGGNTEAFFGQGTRLTVV.

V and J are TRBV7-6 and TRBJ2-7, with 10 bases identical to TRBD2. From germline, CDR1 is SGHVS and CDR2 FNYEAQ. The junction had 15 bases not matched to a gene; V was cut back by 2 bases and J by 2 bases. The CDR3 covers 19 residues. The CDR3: CASSLFIAGGPTLAYEQYF. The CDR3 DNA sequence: TGTGCCAGCAGCTTATTCATAGCGGGGGGCCCCACCCTCGCCTACGAGCAGTACTTC.

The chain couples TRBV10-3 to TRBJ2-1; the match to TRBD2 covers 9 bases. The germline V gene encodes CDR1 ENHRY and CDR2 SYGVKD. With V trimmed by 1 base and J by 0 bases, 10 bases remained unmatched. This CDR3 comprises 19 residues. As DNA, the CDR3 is TGTGCCATCAGTGAGTTGACCTTCAAGCGGGAGGCCTCCTACAATGAGCAGTTCTTC. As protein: CAISELTFKREASYNEQFF.

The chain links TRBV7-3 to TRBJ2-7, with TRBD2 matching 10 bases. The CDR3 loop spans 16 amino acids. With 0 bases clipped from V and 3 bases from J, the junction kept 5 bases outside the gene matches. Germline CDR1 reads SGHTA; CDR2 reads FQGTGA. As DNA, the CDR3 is TGTGCCAGCAGCTTAACGGGTCTAGCGGGGGTCTACGAGCAGTACTTC. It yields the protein CASSLTGLAGVYEQYF.

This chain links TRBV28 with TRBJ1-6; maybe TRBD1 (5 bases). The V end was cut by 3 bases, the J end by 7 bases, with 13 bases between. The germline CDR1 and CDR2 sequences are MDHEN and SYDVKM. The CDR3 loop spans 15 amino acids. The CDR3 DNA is TGTGCCAGCAGTTTTACGGGGGTGGAAAATTCACCCCTCCACTTT. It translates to CASSFTGVENSPLHF.

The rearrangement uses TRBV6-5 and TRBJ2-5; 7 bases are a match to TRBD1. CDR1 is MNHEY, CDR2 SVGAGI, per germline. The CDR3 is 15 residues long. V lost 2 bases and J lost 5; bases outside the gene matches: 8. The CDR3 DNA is TGTGCCAGCAGTTACAGGGGGCGCTTATGGGAGACCCAGTACTTC. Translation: CASSYRGRLWETQYF.